Each of the 15 T cell receptor beta chains below was sequenced from the same sample in a study of T cells in women clearing cervical HPV infection. The data were produced by immunoSEQ multiplex PCR, yet TCRdb's version contains in-frame clones alone and is incomplete. Its table records about 31,000 clones. Sequencing was done on a sample of blood buffy coat. Receptor source: a woman between 18 and 75 years old with a cervical HPV16 infection that either progressed to CIN3+ or cleared (not recorded which).

Worth noting for this clone: The observed sequence ends 3 residues before the CDR3 terminus, with the missing tail filled in from the germline J gene. The V call is TRBV7-2, the J call TRBJ1-4; D is unclear. The CDR3 totals 12 residues. Germline values: CDR1 SGHTA, CDR2 FQGNSA. The CDR3 sequence is CASSLLGSPLFF. The CDR3 DNA, read in part, is TGTGCCAGCAGCTTATTAGGGTCACCA.

Partial CDR3 DNA: TGTGCCAGCACCCTCAGGAACAGGGCCCTCCGTGGGGGGGCCAACGTC. It is translated as CASTLRNRALRGGANV. The CDR3 in its entirety is CASTLRNRALRGGANVLTF. This chain links TRBV28 with TRBJ2-6; D perhaps matches TRBD1 (6 bases). The CDR3 end falls 3 residues outside the read, so it is completed with the germline J gene. V was pared by 7 bases and J by 4 bases, with 26 bases between. Looked up from germline, CDR1 is MDHEN and CDR2 is SYDVKM. This CDR3 spans 19 amino acids.

In the case of this clone: Read data end 3 residues before the CDR3 end; the end is taken from the germline J gene. V and J are TRBV11-2 and TRBJ2-7; TRBD1 matches at 9 bases. The CDR3 has 14 amino acids. Germline loops: CDR1 SGHAT, CDR2 FQNNGV. Trimming cost V 6 bases and J 2 bases; bases outside gene matches: 5. CDR3 DNA, as far as it was read: TGTGCCAGCAGAGAGACAGGGGGACCCTACGAG. It translates to CASRETGGPYE. The whole CDR3 protein reads CASRETGGPYEQYF. Together with reference TRBV11-2 and TRBJ2-7, the CDR3 gives the full variable domain: EAGVAQSPRYKIIEKRQSVAFWCNPISGHATLYWYQQILGQGPKLLIQFQNNGVVDDSQLPKDRFSAERLKGVDSTLKIQPAKLEDSAVYLCASRETGGPYEQYFGPGTRLTVT.

On this clone: The CDR3 goes on 3 residues after the read ends, and that part is filled in from the germline J gene. The chain has TRBV7-3 and TRBJ2-7; 8 bases match TRBD2. CDR3 length equals 15 residues. The V segment lost 5 bases and the J segment 1 base; nucleotides outside the gene matches: 7. Per germline, CDR1 SGHTA and CDR2 FQGTGA. The DNA read from the CDR3 is TGTGCCAGCAGCAAAAGCGGGGGCCCGTCCTACGAG. Protein sequence: CASSKSGGPSYE. The whole CDR3 is CASSKSGGPSYEQYF.

On this clone: The read finishes 3 residues shy of the CDR3 end, and the germline J gene is used to complete it. The chain combines TRBV2 with TRBJ2-7; D perhaps matches TRBD2 (7 bases). The germline V and J ends were trimmed by 4 bases and 3 bases, with 13 bases remaining between them. This CDR3 has 14 residues. CDR1 is SNHLY and CDR2 is FYNNEI in the germline V gene. CDR3: CASSAWGGYYEQYF. CDR3 bases read: TGTGCCAGCAGTGCGTGGGGGGGCTACTACGAG.

In the case of this clone: The CDR3 end lies 3 residues beyond the end of the read and is filled in from the germline J gene. The V call is TRBV11-2, the J call TRBJ1-1, with D uncertain. The CDR3 contains 13 residues. In germline, CDR1 is SGHAT, CDR2 FQNNGV. V was cut by 5 bases and J by 6 bases, with 13 bases left in between. Incomplete CDR3 DNA: TGTGCCAGCAGCCCCGGGGATGGGGCTGAA. The encoded protein is CASSPGDGAE. The whole CDR3 protein reads CASSPGDGAEAFF.

A word on this clone: The sequence runs out 3 residues before the end of the CDR3; the remainder is reconstructed from the germline J gene. The chain combines TRBV19 with TRBJ2-1, with 9 bases identical to TRBD2. The J segment lost 9 bases and the V segment lost 4 bases, leaving 25 bases of the junction unmatched. The CDR3 length is 20 residues. Per the germline V gene, CDR1 is LNHDA and CDR2 is SQIVND (reference sequence). Incomplete CDR3 DNA: TGTGCCAGTAGTAGCTTCTCAACCGTGCCGCGGGGGGGTACGGGAGGTGAG. Translated, it gives CASSSFSTVPRGGTGGE. In full, the CDR3 reads CASSSFSTVPRGGTGGEQFF.

Comments on this clone: The read ends 3 residues early relative to the CDR3; the germline J gene fills the gap. The V gene is TRBV10-3, the J gene TRBJ2-2; TRBD1 matches at 8 bases. The germline V gene has CDR1 ENHRY and CDR2 SYGVKD. Trimming at V came to 2 bases and at J to 3 bases, leaving 11 bases not matched to a gene. The CDR3 consists of 18 residues. CDR3 in amino acids: CAISETDRVTYHTGELFF. Incomplete CDR3 DNA: TGTGCCATCAGTGAGACGGACAGGGTTACTTACCACACCGGGGAG.

As to this clone: The read gets to within 3 residues of the CDR3 end, and the germline J gene fills in the rest. This rearrangement joins TRBV29-1 to TRBJ1-1; D remains unclear. Germline V gene lookup returns CDR1 SQVTM and CDR2 ANQGSEA. V dropped 4 bases and J dropped 4 bases, with 13 bases sitting between them. This CDR3 is built from 13 residues. The CDR3: CSVVPQRGTEAFF. Incomplete CDR3 DNA: TGCAGCGTTGTACCCCAACGGGGCACTGAA.

With regard to this clone: The CDR3 end lies 3 residues beyond the end of the read and is filled in from the germline J gene. This chain uses TRBV5-6 with TRBJ2-3, with D tentatively TRBD1 (6 bases). The CDR3 extends over 14 amino acids. Germline V gives CDR1 SGHDT, CDR2 YYEEEE. Here the CDR3 reads CASSSGQNNQPQYF. The sequenced CDR3 bases are TGTGCCAGCAGCTCCGGACAGAACAATCAGCCG.

On this clone itself: The CDR3 end is not reached by the read, which stops 3 residues before it; the germline J gene fills it in. The genes are TRBV30 and TRBJ2-2; TRBD1 matches at 10 bases. Germline values: CDR1 GTSNPN, CDR2 SVGIG (reference sequence). The CDR3 has 13 residues. The CDR3 is CAWGQGVLEKLFF. The CDR3 DNA, read in part, is TGTGCCTGGGGACAGGGGGTTTTAGAAAAG.

Points on this clone: Sequencing ends 3 residues short of the CDR3 end; the germline J gene provides the rest. The rearrangement joins TRBV6-1 to TRBJ1-2; weak D call: TRBD1 (6 bases). The CDR3 covers 16 residues. The germline gives CDR1 MNHNS, CDR2 SASEGT. This chain's CDR3 is CASSVLWRGGPNDYTF. CDR3 DNA (partial): TGTGCCAGCAGTGTCCTTTGGCGGGGGGGCCCCAATGAC.

Details on this clone: The read stops 3 residues short of the end of the CDR3; the missing end is completed from the germline J gene. This chain links TRBV10-1 with TRBJ2-1; 7 bases align to TRBD1. The CDR3 has 16 amino acids. V was clipped by 2 bases and J by 7 bases; unmatched bases: 11. The germline V gene has CDR1 WNHNN and CDR2 SYGVQD (reference sequence). The CDR3 bases that were read are TGCGCCAGCAGTGAGAAAGGGAAGGGGGCATTGAATGAG. Translated, it gives CASSEKGKGALNE. The full-length CDR3 reads as CASSEKGKGALNEQFF.

For this clone: Coverage ceases 3 residues before the CDR3 finishes, and the germline J gene fills in the end. The chain has TRBV19 and TRBJ1-2; D gene ambiguous. V was trimmed by 2 bases and J by 0 bases, leaving 10 bases between them. This CDR3 has 15 residues. Germline assignment: CDR1 LNHDA and CDR2 SQIVND (reference sequence). Partial CDR3 DNA: TGTGCCAGTAGTATATGGCAGCTAGCTAACTATGGC. Its translation is CASSIWQLANYG. The whole CDR3 sequence reads CASSIWQLANYGYTF.

CDR3 in amino acids: CASSLTPGTTEAFF. The DNA read from the CDR3 is TGTGCCAGCAGCTTAACGCCGGGTACCACTGAA. The rearrangement uses TRBV7-3 and TRBJ1-1; D is ambiguous. The read comes to an end 3 residues before the CDR3 does, leaving the germline J gene to fill in the end. This CDR3 has 14 amino acids. Trimming shortened V by 0 bases and J by 4 bases, and 9 bases separated the two germline ends. Germline V gene sequence: CDR1 SGHTA, CDR2 FQGTGA.